Listed here are 13 T cell receptor beta chains from one sample, sequenced in a study of blood T cells in healthy people across ages. A second PCR of 7 to 11 cycles used a sample-barcoded 5' primer and a J-beta primer mix. TCRdb redid the calling of the 5' RACE reads with MiXCR, one entry per CDR3 protein. The sample has roughly 680,000 distinct CDR3 sequences; about 21% are singletons. The sequenced sample was blood. Every receptor here comes from a man between 65 and 85 years old in good health.

This chain links TRBV5-1 with TRBJ2-1; D possibly matches TRBD1 or TRBD2 (5 bases each). The germline CDR1 and CDR2 sequences are SGHRS and YFSETQ. CDR3 length equals 13 residues. Trimming took off 4 bases at V and 5 bases at J, with 10 bases between the two ends. The CDR3 reads CASSVGGNNEQFF. CDR3 in DNA: TGCGCCAGCAGCGTTGGGGGAAACAATGAGCAGTTCTTC.

V gene TRBV9 combines with J gene TRBJ2-5; no clear D gene. The CDR3 sequence is 15 residues long. The germline gives CDR1 SGDLS, CDR2 YYNGEE. The V gene lost 1 base and the J gene lost 0 bases, with 10 bases spanning the gap. The chain's CDR3 is CASSVSAQDQETQYF. The DNA for the CDR3 is TGTGCCAGCAGCGTATCGGCCCAGGACCAAGAGACCCAGTACTTC.

The rearrangement joins TRBV6-6 to TRBJ1-5, with unresolved D. V shed 2 bases and J shed 1 base, with 12 bases lying between them. This CDR3 region has 16 residues. Germline CDR1 is MNHNY and CDR2 is SVGAGI (reference sequence). The CDR3 protein is CASSYEQGLSNQPQHF. CDR3 nucleotide sequence: TGTGCCAGCAGTTACGAACAAGGGTTAAGCAATCAGCCCCAGCATTTT.

This clonotype was found many times. The genes are TRBV29-1 and TRBJ2-7; 12 positions match TRBD1. Germline CDR1 and CDR2: SQVTM and ANQGSEA. The CDR3 extends over 15 amino acids. The junction had 8 bases not matched to a gene; V was cut back by 4 bases and J by 4 bases. CDR3 in DNA: TGCAGCGTTGGGACCGGGACAGGGGGCGTTTACGAGCAGTACTTC. The encoded protein is CSVGTGTGGVYEQYF.

The J gene is TRBJ2-1, the V gene TRBV28, with TRBD2 matching 8 bases. The length of the CDR3 is 12 residues. The germline V gene has CDR1 MDHEN and CDR2 SYDVKM. In DNA form, the CDR3 reads TGTAGAGCGGGAGATGGGTACAATGAGCAGTTCTTC. This translates into CRAGDGYNEQFF.

This clonotype has a handful of counts. This chain joins TRBV12-3 or TRBV12-4 and TRBJ1-6; D not resolved. Trimming cost V 7 bases and J 4 bases, with 11 bases left between them. The CDR3 runs to 14 residues. In DNA, the CDR3 is TGTGCCAGCACTTTCGGACGGTATAATTCACCCCTCCACTTT. Translating gives CASTFGRYNSPLHF.

This chain connects TRBV12-3 or TRBV12-4 to TRBJ2-1; 16 nucleotides match TRBD2. The CDR3 length is 18 residues. The V gene end was trimmed by 3 bases and the J gene end by 1 base; junction bases not matched to a gene: 3. DNA for the CDR3: TGTGCCAGCAGTTTGGGGACTAGCGGGAGGGCGTCCTACAATGAGCAGTTCTTC. This gives the protein CASSLGTSGRASYNEQFF.

This clonotype was detected only a few times. This chain links TRBV6-5 with TRBJ2-5, with a weak D call TRBD2 (5 bases). Germline V gene lookup returns CDR1 MNHEY and CDR2 SVGAGI. V was trimmed by 7 bases and J by 3 bases, leaving 9 bases between them. The CDR3 covers 12 residues. The CDR3 region has the DNA TGTGCCAGCAAGGACTTTAAAGAGACCCAGTACTTC. It translates to CASKDFKETQYF.

The chain is built from TRBV5-1 and TRBJ1-2; a possible D gene is TRBD1 (5 bases). Germline CDR1 SGHRS, CDR2 YFSETQ. The CDR3 is 15 residues long. V lost 5 bases and J 4 bases, leaving 18 bases between the germline ends. For the CDR3, the DNA is TGCGCCAGCAGTCCCTCCAGGGATAACGGCTATGGCTACACCTTC. Its protein product is CASSPSRDNGYGYTF.

This chain uses TRBV4-1 with TRBJ2-1; 8 nucleotides line up with TRBD2. The CDR3 is 17 residues long. With V trimmed by 0 bases and J by 4 bases, 8 bases remained unmatched. Per the germline V gene, CDR1 is MGHRA and CDR2 is YSYEKL. CDR3 nucleotide sequence: TGCGCCAGCAGCCAAGATAAGGCGGGAGGTTCATACAATGAGCAGTTCTTC. Protein: CASSQDKAGGSYNEQFF.

The V and J genes are TRBV7-9 and TRBJ2-3; D unclear. Trimming shortened V by 0 bases and J by 0 bases, and 7 bases separated the two germline ends. The CDR3 has 15 residues. CDR1 SEHNR and CDR2 FQNEAQ come from the germline V gene (reference sequence). CDR3 region: CASSLAVQSTDTQYF. Here the CDR3 DNA reads TGTGCCAGCAGCTTAGCTGTTCAGAGCACAGATACGCAGTATTTT.

This sequence joins TRBV11-2 and TRBJ2-7, with TRBD1 as a possible D gene (6 bases). Germline V gene lookup returns CDR1 SGHAT and CDR2 FQNNGV. The CDR3 length is 15 residues. V gave up 4 bases and J gave up 6 bases, with 19 bases separating them. This CDR3 reads CASSSLTGIIGEQYF. CDR3 DNA: TGTGCCAGCAGCTCCCTGACAGGAATAATAGGCGAGCAGTACTTC. The full variable domain, completed using reference TRBV11-2 and TRBJ2-7, is EAGVAQSPRYKIIEKRQSVAFWCNPISGHATLYWYQQILGQGPKLLIQFQNNGVVDDSQLPKDRFSAERLKGVDSTLKIQPAKLEDSAVYLCASSSLTGIIGEQYFGPGTRLTVT.

This clonotype was recorded a few times. This chain joins TRBV3-1 and TRBJ2-7; either TRBD1 or TRBD2 may fit D (5 bases each). Per germline, CDR1 LGHDT and CDR2 YNNKEL (reference sequence). There are 15 residues in the CDR3. Trimming took 1 base from V and 5 from J, leaving 15 bases between them. This chain's CDR3 is CASSQVDRGGHEQYF. The CDR3 coding sequence is TGTGCCAGCAGCCAAGTCGACAGAGGAGGTCACGAGCAGTACTTC.